Reported below is one T cell receptor beta chain. This clonotype was observed a handful of times. Its target antigen remains unknown. No much larger clonotype is one base removed from it; base qualities were not supplied. TCRdb lists the instrument as Illumina NovaSeq 6000. TCRalpha and TCRbeta cDNA libraries were constructed by 5'RACE with constant-segment primers, with sample barcodes and unique molecular identifiers being introduced. Trizol reagent was used to extract RNA from every sample. Library amplification was performed in two PCR steps, and a second sample barcode and Illumina TruSeq adapters were introduced in the second step. The libraries were sequenced on an Illumina NovaSeq using 2 x 150 bp paired-end reads. The original pipeline was this. The reads were demultiplexed and collapsed into UMI-guided consensus sequences using migec v1.2.7. With mixcr v2.1.11, UMI consensuses were aligned to TRA and TRB V and J templates and assembled into clonotypes. A clonotype was counted as expanded or contracted only if both edgeR and NoisET called the change significant, with noise models trained on biological replicates. For edgeR calls, the cutoffs were a false discovery rate-adjusted p below 0.01 and a log2 fold-change threshold of 1. As an exploratory analysis of dynamics, max-normalized trajectories of the 1000 most abundant clonotypes were examined with PCA combined with hierarchical clustering. Separately sequenced CD4+ and CD8+ repertoires were used to assign a CD4 or CD8 phenotype to each responding clone. The raw public data were reprocessed by TCRdb itself: fastp quality trimming at Q25, MiXCR clonotype calling, in-frame beta chains only. Rows with a matching CDR3 protein are joined into one entry that keeps the most common DNA and genes. What appears here as the V and J calls and clone size reflects TCRdb's work, not the paper's. In all, the sample holds fewer than 95,000 distinct CDR3 sequences, and around an eighth of those were seen once. Of the sample, roughly a quarter is held by the ten largest clones.

The sample belongs to a study of T-cell memory formation after mild COVID-19 (dated by TCRdb to the early 2020s). Regarding the research as a whole: TCR sequence clusters from the two donors were found to be largely donor specific. Longitudinal TCRalpha and TCRbeta repertoire sequencing tracked T-cell clones expanding and contracting after mild COVID-19 in a couple of donors. Two young, previously healthy adult volunteers, one female and one male, were included in the cohort. Here is what the overall study found, with its caveats: The study included only a couple of mild cases, and larger cohorts that include severe cases with pre-infection samples were judged to be necessary. Contracting CD4+ clones appeared mostly in the CM and EM memory subsets, whereas CD8+ clones were enriched in EMRA. From day 15 to 85, contracting clones showed balanced CD4/CD8 phenotypes, whereas a second wave of clones that expanded from day 15 to 37 leaned towards CD4+. Some responding clones were detected in pre-infection memory, which suggested that pre-existing cross-reactive memory T cells had joined the SARS-CoV-2 response. The second-wave clones that peaked on day 37 were not confirmed to be SARS-CoV-2 specific.

Ficoll-Paque density gradient centrifugation was the method used to isolate PBMCs. CDR3 length: 13 amino acids, cysteine to phenylalanine. The sequence is cut down to CDR3 DNA, 39 bases in frame from base 1. The germline V gene (reference sequence) supplies CDR1 DFQATT and CDR2 SNEGSKA. Trimming at the junction amounts to 0 bases on V and 3 bases on J, and the germline ends lie 8 bases apart. Sequencing was carried out using PBMCs or a T cell subset sorted from them (not recorded which). The chain was built from TRBV20-1 and TRBJ1-1; D gene: possibly TRBD1, on 6 matching bases. This TCR derives from an adult woman who had mild COVID-19 (a few samples of this study predate the infection). The sample titles of this study are shuffled in the database, so cell type and time point are left out; the donor was told from shared clones. The sequenced DNA is TGCAGTGCTAGAGACACAGGGTACACTGAAGCTTTCTTT. The translation is CSARDTGYTEAFF.